This T cell receptor (beta chain) stems from a study of T cells in Graves' hyperthyroidism and ophthalmopathy. The hyperthyroidism patients had all been newly diagnosed, and their disease duration was under 2 months. Their ages ranged from 18 to 65 years. Lactation, pregnancy, other autoimmune disease or uncontrolled infection excluded patients. Comment on this clonotype: Its antigen is not known.

Germline V CDR1 and CDR2: MNHNS, SASEGT. This CDR3 is 11 amino acids long. TCR beta CDR3 region amplification was performed from RNA transcripts. TCR CDR3 underwent first-round RT-PCR with the HTBI primer set. TCRdb used MiXCR to reprocess the multiplex PCR reads, holding one entry per CDR3 protein. The table records hundreds of thousands of distinct CDR3 sequences, around 15% of them present only once. The study's findings and limits: Model-based prediction identified ophthalmopathy a median about 6 months prior to its onset.

The TCR sequence derives from a woman aged 18-35 years with Graves' hyperthyroidism. The specimen sequenced was blood. The chain employs TRBV6-1 and TRBJ2-7; D is unclear. The CDR3 protein is CAKGYGDGQYF. The CDR3 DNA follows: TGTGCGAAAGGGTACGGCGACGGGCAGTACTTC.